The 7 T cell receptor beta chains below were found in one sample sequenced in a study of regulatory T cells in long-lasting Graves disease. TCR beta libraries were built with iRepertoire HTBI primers and Arm-PCR of CDR3 regions. TCRdb re-analysed the multiplex PCR reads in MiXCR, keeping a single row per CDR3 protein. The table includes a few hundred thousand distinct CDR3 sequences, about 18% detected once. The sample's time point: newly diagnosed GD, antithyroid drugs for less than 3 months. Scientists built the TCR library using RNA that was extracted from PBMCs. Sequenced here: peripheral blood mononuclear cells (PBMCs), sampled at new diagnosis, from a patient treated with antithyroid drugs. The receptors were gathered from a female donor with Graves disease.

This rearrangement joins TRBV7-2 to TRBJ1-2; D might be TRBD1 (6 bases). Trimming stripped 1 base from V and 6 bases from J, with 21 bases between. Germline lookup yields CDR1 SGHTA and CDR2 FQGNSA. The CDR3 totals 17 residues. CDR3 region: CASSLGLGPTGSNGYTF. The CDR3 DNA reads as TGTGCCAGCAGCTTAGGTTTAGGGCCAACAGGGTCCAATGGCTACACCTTC.

As concerns this clonotype: A much larger clone differs by one base, so this may be a read error. The gene calls are TRBV2 and TRBJ1-1, with D uncertain. Trimming left V 6 bases short and J 3 bases short, with 11 bases between. Germline assignment: CDR1 SNHLY and CDR2 FYNNEI. The CDR3 totals 13 residues. CDR3 sequence: CASSITPDTEAFF. In DNA form, the CDR3 reads TGTGCCAGCAGCATAACACCTGACACTGAAGCTTTCTTT. The entire variable domain, with the rest obtained from reference TRBV2 and TRBJ1-1, is as follows: EPEVTQTPSHQVTQMGQEVILRCVPISNHLYFYWYRQILGQKVEFLVSFYNNEISEKSEIFDDQFSVERPDGSNFTLKIRSTKLEDSAMYFCASSITPDTEAFFGQGTRLTVV.

This clonotype was seen at least ten times. The DNA is left out, because the CDR3 cannot be placed on it with certainty; the CDR3 is given as TCRdb lists it. V usage is TRBV7-6 and J usage is TRBJ1-1; the tabulated D call, TRBD1, remains unverified against the DNA. Both ends counted, the CDR3 spans 15 residues. Germline lookup yields CDR1 SGHVS and CDR2 FNYEAQ. The chain's CDR3 is CASSLGWAVGTEASF.

This clonotype has a count of ten or more. The V and J genes are TRBV20-1 and TRBJ2-2; maybe TRBD1 (6 bases). CDR1 is DFQATT, CDR2 SNEGSKA, per germline (reference sequence). Trimming cost V 0 bases and J 5 bases, with 19 bases left between them. The CDR3 has 17 amino acids. The CDR3 region is CSARDKNRAVATGELFF. As DNA, the CDR3 is TGCAGTGCTAGAGATAAGAACAGGGCCGTGGCTACCGGGGAGCTGTTTTTT.

There are many counts of this clonotype. The rearrangement joins TRBV14 to TRBJ2-7; TRBD1 is a possible D gene (6 bases). CDR1 and CDR2 from the germline V gene are SGHDN and FVKESK. Trimming left V 5 bases short and J 7 bases short, with 27 bases between. This CDR3 spans 17 amino acids. CDR3 sequence reads: CASSETGTGSLTKEQYF. The CDR3 region has the DNA TGTGCCAGCAGCGAAACCGGTACAGGGTCCCTGACTAAGGAGCAGTACTTC.

This clonotype was counted only a few times. V and J are TRBV16 and TRBJ2-3; D may be TRBD2 (6 bases). This CDR3 is built from 14 residues. The germline V and J ends were trimmed by 7 bases and 2 bases, with 13 bases remaining between them. CDR1 is KGHSY, CDR2 FQNENV, per germline. CDR3 sequence (DNA): TGTGCCAGCAACCATCGGGGGTACACAGATACGCAGTATTTT. It encodes CASNHRGYTDTQYF.

The rearrangement joins TRBV3-1 to TRBJ2-5; TRBD1 is a possible D gene (5 bases). The length of the CDR3 is 13 residues. V lost 1 base and J 9 bases, leaving 12 bases between the germline ends. Per the germline V gene, CDR1 is LGHDT and CDR2 is YNNKEL (reference sequence). The CDR3 region is CASSQVSTAPQYF. The CDR3, as DNA: TGTGCCAGCAGCCAAGTATCGACAGCGCCCCAGTACTTC.